The next 5 T cell receptor beta chains were all read from a single sample in a study of a mutant IDH1 vaccine in newly diagnosed glioma. Time point defined: week 47, end of study. A 20-mer mutant IDH1 peptide at 300 ug was injected subcutaneously with topical imiquimod. The protocol was immunoSEQ multiplex PCR, while the TCRdb copy is restricted to in-frame clones and leaves out a portion. This table holds about 94,000 clones, around nine tenths found once. The antigens of these receptors remain unknown. Sequences were derived from PBMCs, sampled from a glioma patient whose treatment included an IDH1 peptide vaccine. Receptors were obtained from a woman aged 45-65 years with glioma.

The V call is TRBV4-2, the J call TRBJ1-4; the D is unclear. The CDR3 is 17 amino acids. Germline loops: CDR1 LGHNA, CDR2 YNFKEQ. V dropped 0 bases and J dropped 2 bases, with 13 bases sitting between them. The DNA for the CDR3 is TGTGCCAGCAGCCAAGAAGGGAACCCGAGGACTAATGAAAAACTGTTTTTT. It translates to CASSQEGNPRTNEKLFF.

The V and J genes are TRBV6-5 and TRBJ1-1, with a weak D call TRBD1 (6 bases). Deletions cut 5 bases from V and 1 base from J, with 11 bases between. Per germline, CDR1 MNHEY and CDR2 SVGAGI. CDR3 length: 14 residues. The DNA of the CDR3 is TGTGCCAGCAGTCTAGGGGGTGGGAACACTGAAGCTTTCTTT. Its translation is CASSLGGGNTEAFF.

V and J are TRBV5-1 and TRBJ2-5; D is ambiguous. V lost 3 bases and J lost 3, with 9 bases in between. Germline V CDR1 and CDR2: SGHRS, YFSETQ. CDR3 length equals 13 residues. CDR3 in amino acids: CASSSGPEETQYF. Here the CDR3 DNA reads TGCGCCAGCAGCTCCGGGCCCGAAGAGACCCAGTACTTC.

The V gene is TRBV30, the J gene TRBJ1-1, with D uncertain. The CDR3 totals 12 residues. Trimming left V 8 bases short and J 7 bases short, with 17 bases between. Germline V gene data show CDR1 as GTSNPN and CDR2 as SVGIG (reference sequence). CDR3: CALTRSSLEAFF. The CDR3 DNA reads TGTGCCCTAACTCGCAGTAGTCTTGAAGCTTTCTTT.

In its sample, this clone was seen a few times. The CDR3 loop reads CASSSGVVQRRNSPLHF. The CDR3 DNA reads TGTGCCAGCAGCTCCGGGGTGGTTCAGCGGAGAAATTCACCCCTCCACTTT. The V gene is TRBV5-5, the J gene TRBJ1-6; unclear D gene. The germline CDR1 and CDR2 sequences are SGHKS and YYEKEE (reference sequence). The CDR3 length is 17 residues. V lost 3 bases, J lost 7 bases, and 20 bases lay in between. Full variable domain (outside the CDR3, taken from reference TRBV5-5 and TRBJ1-6): DAGVTQSPTHLIKTRGQQVTLRCSPISGHKSVSWYQQVLGQGPQFIFQYYEKEERGRGNFPDRFSARQFPNYSSELNVNALLLGDSALYLCASSSGVVQRRNSPLHFGNGTRLTVT.